The text below deals with one TCR beta chain. Its antigen is unknown. Investigators took RNA and DNA out together from 20-30 mg of unsorted bulk tissue. This sample is part of a study of tumor-infiltrating lymphocytes in primary liver carcinoma. About the research overall: Samples returned roughly 3.5 to 7.5 million productive TCRbeta reads each. Read depth did not differ significantly between tissue types. Whole-study results and caveats: Blood fell significantly below tumors in its top-250-clone fraction (p = 0.039). Present in all five tumor regions were only about 7-25% of the top clones.

This CDR3 is built from 15 residues. Germline loops: CDR1 SGHAT, CDR2 FQNNGV. TCR beta cDNA was prepared out of approximately 500 ng total RNA by means of a constant-region primer. TCR beta libraries came from three nested multiplex PCR rounds using slightly modified ARM-PCR. The study ran its first two PCR rounds for roughly 11 cycles each, using TRBV1-TRBV30 forward primers and a C-beta reverse primer. A single record per CDR3 protein comes from TCRdb applying MiXCR to the multiplex PCR reads. The sample gives roughly 50,000 distinct CDR3 sequences, about three quarters of which show up once; roughly 26% is in the top ten.

The receptor's source is a man aged 35 to 55 with primary liver carcinoma and hepatitis B virus infection. The sequenced sample was liver tumor tissue from sampling region 2. Subset indicated: tumor region T2, inferior pole. This chain connects TRBV11-2 to TRBJ2-2; tentative D call: TRBD2 (5 bases). The CDR3 protein is CASLPLGVYTGELFF. The CDR3 DNA reads TGTGCTAGCCTCCCACTGGGAGTATACACCGGGGAGCTGTTTTTT. Using reference TRBV11-2 and TRBJ2-2 for the parts outside the CDR3, the full variable domain is EAGVAQSPRYKIIEKRQSVAFWCNPISGHATLYWYQQILGQGPKLLIQFQNNGVVDDSQLPKDRFSAERLKGVDSTLKIQPAKLEDSAVYLCASLPLGVYTGELFFGEGSRLTVL.